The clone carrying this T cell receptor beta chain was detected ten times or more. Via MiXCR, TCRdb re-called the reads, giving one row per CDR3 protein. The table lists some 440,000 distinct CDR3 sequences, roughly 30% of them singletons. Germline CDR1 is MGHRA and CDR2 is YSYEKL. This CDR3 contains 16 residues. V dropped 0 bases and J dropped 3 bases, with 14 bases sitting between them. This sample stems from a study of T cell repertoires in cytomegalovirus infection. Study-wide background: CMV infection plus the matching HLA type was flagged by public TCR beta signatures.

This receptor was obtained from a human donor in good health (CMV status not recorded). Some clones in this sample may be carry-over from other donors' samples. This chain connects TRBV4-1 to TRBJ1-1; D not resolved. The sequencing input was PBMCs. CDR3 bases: TGCGCCAGCAGCCAAGATGCCTCCCAGTGGGACACTGAAGCTTTCTTT. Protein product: CASSQDASQWDTEAFF.